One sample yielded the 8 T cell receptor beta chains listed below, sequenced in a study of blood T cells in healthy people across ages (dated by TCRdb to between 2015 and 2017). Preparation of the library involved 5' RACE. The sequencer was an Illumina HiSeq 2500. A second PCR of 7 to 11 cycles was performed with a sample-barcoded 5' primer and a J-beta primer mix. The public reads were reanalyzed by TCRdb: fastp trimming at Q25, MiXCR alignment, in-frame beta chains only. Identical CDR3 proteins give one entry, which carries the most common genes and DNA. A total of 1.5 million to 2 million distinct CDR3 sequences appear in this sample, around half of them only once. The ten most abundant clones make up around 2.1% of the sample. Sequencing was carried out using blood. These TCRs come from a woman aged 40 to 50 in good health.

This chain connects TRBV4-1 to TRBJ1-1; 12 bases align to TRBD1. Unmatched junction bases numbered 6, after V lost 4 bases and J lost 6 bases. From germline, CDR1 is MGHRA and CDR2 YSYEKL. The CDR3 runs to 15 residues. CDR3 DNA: TGCGCCAGCAGCCCCCGGGACAGGGGGCAACCTGAAGCTTTCTTT. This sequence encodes CASSPRDRGQPEAFF.

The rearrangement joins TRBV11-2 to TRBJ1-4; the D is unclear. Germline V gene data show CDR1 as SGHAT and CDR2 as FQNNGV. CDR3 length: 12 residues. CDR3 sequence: CSPTTENEKLFF. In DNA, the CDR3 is TGTTCACCAACGACGGAAAATGAAAAACTGTTTTTT.

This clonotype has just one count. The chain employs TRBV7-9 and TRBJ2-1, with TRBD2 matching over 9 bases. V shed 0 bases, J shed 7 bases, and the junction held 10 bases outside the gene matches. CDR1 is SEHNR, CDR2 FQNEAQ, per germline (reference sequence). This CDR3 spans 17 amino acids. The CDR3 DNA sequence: TGTGCCAGCAGCTTAGCAGGGGGCGGGGGGGCTGCGAATGAGCAGTTCTTC. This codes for CASSLAGGGGAANEQFF.

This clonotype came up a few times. In DNA form, the CDR3 reads TGTGCCAGCAGTTTTGCGCCGGGGTTTAACTATGGCTACACCTTC. It specifies CASSFAPGFNYGYTF. The rearrangement links TRBV27 to TRBJ1-2; unclear D gene. V was shortened by 3 bases and J by 1 base, with 12 bases between the two germline ends. This CDR3 spans 15 amino acids. Germline assignment: CDR1 MNHEY and CDR2 SMNVEV (reference sequence).

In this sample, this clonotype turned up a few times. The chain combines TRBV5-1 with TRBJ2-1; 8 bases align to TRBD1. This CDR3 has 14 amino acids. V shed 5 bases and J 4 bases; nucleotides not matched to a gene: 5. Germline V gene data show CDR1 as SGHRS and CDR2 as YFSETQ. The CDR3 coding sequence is TGCGCCAGCAGTCAGGGGGCGAGATACAATGAGCAGTTCTTC. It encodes CASSQGARYNEQFF.

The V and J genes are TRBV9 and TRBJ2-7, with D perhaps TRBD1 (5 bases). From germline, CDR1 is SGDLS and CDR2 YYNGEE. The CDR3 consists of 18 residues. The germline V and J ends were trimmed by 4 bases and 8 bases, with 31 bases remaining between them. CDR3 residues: CASSPTLPPQGLREKQYF. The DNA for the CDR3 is TGTGCCAGCAGCCCCACACTCCCCCCGCAGGGTTTAAGAGAAAAGCAGTACTTC.

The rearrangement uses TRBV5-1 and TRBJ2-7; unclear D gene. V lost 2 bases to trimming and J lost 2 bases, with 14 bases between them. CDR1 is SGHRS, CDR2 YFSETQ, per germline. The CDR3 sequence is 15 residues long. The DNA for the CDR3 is TGCGCCAGCAGCTTTCTGGTGACTGGGACCTACGAGCAGTACTTC. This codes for CASSFLVTGTYEQYF.

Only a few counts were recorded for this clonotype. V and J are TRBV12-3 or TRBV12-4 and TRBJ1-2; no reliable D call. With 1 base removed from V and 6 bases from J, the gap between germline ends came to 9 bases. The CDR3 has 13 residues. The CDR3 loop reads CASSLEGGNGYTF. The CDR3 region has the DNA TGTGCCAGCAGTTTAGAGGGTGGGAATGGCTACACCTTC.